This is a list of T cell receptor beta chains from one sample in a study of T-cell reconstitution after alpha-beta-depleted transplantation in children. TCRdb recomputed calls from the PCR reads with MiXCR, one row per CDR3 protein. The sample consists of about 250,000 distinct CDR3 sequences, roughly a quarter of them appearing once. The sequencing used PBMCs, mostly from graft donor cells, collected 360 days after TCRalphabeta/CD19-depleted stem cell transplant. These receptors were collected from a female patient aged 2-10 years who had a stem cell transplant for congenital amegakaryocytic thrombocytopenia, so the T cells may come from the graft donor. The CDR3 runs from the conserved cysteine through the conserved F or W. The D gene is left open where the match is weak. The size entry is marked missing in some rows and otherwise reads once, few, many or a size class.

TRBV5-1	TRBJ1-2	-	-	CASSQRDRYIGYTF	TGCGCCAGCAGCCAAAGAGACCGGTACATCGGCTACACCTTC
TRBV29-1	TRBJ2-1	few	-	CSVEDPLGPGYNEQFF	TGCAGCGTTGAAGACCCGCTGGGACCGGGATACAATGAGCAGTTCTTC
TRBV2	TRBJ2-5	-	-	CASSLVRMYETQYF	TGTGCCAGCAGCCTTGTCAGGATGTATGAGACCCAGTACTTC
TRBV5-1	TRBJ2-2	few	-	CASSAVSGTGELFF	TGCGCCAGCAGCGCGGTTTCCGGGACCGGGGAGCTGTTTTTT
TRBV6-5	TRBJ2-7	-	TRBD1	CASSYATGRSYEQYF	TGTGCCAGCAGTTACGCGACAGGGCGCTCCTACGAGCAGTACTTC
TRBV12-3/TRBV12-4	TRBJ2-3	-	-	CASSGRAPDTQYF	TGTGCCAGCAGTGGACGAGCCCCAGATACGCAGTATTTT
TRBV5-1	TRBJ2-3	-	-	CASSGRDTRVTSTDTQYF	TGCGCCAGCAGCGGGAGGGACACCCGAGTTACTAGCACAGATACGCAGTATTTT
TRBV7-6	TRBJ1-6	-	-	CASSGGRFQPLHF	TGTGCCAGCAGCGGGGGACGGTTTCAACCCCTCCACTTT
TRBV10-3	TRBJ2-7	-	TRBD1	CAISESSDRSSYEQYF	TGTGCCATCAGTGAGTCCTCGGACAGGAGCTCCTACGAGCAGTACTTC
TRBV27	TRBJ2-3	few	TRBD2	CASSPRLAGGSTDTQYF	TGTGCCAGCAGCCCCCGACTAGCGGGAGGGAGCACAGATACGCAGTATTTT
TRBV11-2	TRBJ2-2	-	TRBD2	CASSLSGLLTGELFF	TGTGCCAGCAGCTTATCGGGACTACTAACCGGGGAGCTGTTTTTT